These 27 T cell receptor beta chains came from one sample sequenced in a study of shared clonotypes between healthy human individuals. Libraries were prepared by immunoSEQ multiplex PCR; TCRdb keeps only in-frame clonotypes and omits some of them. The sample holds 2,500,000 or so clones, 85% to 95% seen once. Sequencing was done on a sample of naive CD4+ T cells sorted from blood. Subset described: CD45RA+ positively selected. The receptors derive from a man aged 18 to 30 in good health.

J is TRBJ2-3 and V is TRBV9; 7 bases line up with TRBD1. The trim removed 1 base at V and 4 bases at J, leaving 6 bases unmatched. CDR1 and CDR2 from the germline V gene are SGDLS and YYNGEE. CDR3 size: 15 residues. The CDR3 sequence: CASSVLTGSPDTQYF. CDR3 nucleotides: TGTGCCAGCAGCGTATTGACAGGGAGCCCAGATACGCAGTATTTT.

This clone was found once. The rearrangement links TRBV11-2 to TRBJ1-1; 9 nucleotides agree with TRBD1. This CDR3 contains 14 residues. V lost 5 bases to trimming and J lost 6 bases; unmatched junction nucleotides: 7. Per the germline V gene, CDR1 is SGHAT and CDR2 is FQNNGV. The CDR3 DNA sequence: TGTGCCAGCAGCCCGGGACAGGGTGTAGCTGAAGCTTTCTTT. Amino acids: CASSPGQGVAEAFF.

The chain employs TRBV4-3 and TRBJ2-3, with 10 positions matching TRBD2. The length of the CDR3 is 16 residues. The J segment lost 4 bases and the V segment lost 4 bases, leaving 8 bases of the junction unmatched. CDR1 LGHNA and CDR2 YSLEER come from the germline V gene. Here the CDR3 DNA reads TGCGCCAGCAGCCCAGCGGGAGGGCGCGTGCCAGATACGCAGTATTTT. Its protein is CASSPAGGRVPDTQYF.

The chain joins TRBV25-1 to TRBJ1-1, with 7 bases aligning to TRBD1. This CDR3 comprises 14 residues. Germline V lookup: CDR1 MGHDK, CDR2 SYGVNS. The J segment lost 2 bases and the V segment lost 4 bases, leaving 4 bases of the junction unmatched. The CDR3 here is CASSAGGGNTEAFF. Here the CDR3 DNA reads TGTGCCAGCAGTGCAGGGGGGGGAAACACTGAAGCTTTCTTT. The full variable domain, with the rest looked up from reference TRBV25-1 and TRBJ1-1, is EADIYQTPRYLVIGTGKKITLECSQTMGHDKMYWYQQDPGMELHLIHYSYGVNSTEKGDLSSESTVSRIRTEHFPLTLESARPSHTSQYLCASSAGGGNTEAFFGQGTRLTVV.

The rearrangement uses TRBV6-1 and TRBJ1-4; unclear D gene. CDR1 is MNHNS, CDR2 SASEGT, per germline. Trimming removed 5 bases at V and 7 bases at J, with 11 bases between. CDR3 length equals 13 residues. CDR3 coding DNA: TGTGCCAGCAGTTATGCGGTAATTGAAAAACTGTTTTTT. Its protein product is CASSYAVIEKLFF.

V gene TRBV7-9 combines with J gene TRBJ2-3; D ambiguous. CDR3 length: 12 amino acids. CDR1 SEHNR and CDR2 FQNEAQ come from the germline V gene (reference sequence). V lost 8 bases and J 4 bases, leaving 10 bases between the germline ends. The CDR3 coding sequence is TGTGCCAGCCGCCAATTACCAGATACGCAGTATTTT. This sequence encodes CASRQLPDTQYF.

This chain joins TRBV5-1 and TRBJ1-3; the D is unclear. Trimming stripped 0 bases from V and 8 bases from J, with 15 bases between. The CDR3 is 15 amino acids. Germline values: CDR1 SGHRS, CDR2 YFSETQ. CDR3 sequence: CASSLAGFPSDTIYF. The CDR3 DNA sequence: TGCGCCAGCAGCTTGGCGGGGTTCCCTTCGGACACCATATATTTT.

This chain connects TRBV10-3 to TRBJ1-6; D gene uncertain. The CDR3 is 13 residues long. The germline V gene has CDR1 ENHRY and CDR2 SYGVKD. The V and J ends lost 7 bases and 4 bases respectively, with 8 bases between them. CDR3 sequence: CAIKTVYNSPLHF. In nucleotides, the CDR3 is TGTGCCATCAAAACTGTATATAATTCACCCCTCCACTTT.

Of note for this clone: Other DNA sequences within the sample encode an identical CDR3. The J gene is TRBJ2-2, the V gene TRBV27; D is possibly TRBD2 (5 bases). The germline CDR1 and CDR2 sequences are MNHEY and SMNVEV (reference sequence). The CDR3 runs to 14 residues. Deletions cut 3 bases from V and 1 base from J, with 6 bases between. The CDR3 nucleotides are TGTGCCAGCAGTTTGGCGGGGAACACCGGGGAGCTGTTTTTT. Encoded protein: CASSLAGNTGELFF.

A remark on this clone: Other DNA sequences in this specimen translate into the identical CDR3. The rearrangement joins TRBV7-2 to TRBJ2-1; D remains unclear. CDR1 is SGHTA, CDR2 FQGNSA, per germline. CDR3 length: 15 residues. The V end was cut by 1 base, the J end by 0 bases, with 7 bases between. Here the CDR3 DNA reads TGTGCCAGCAGCTTAGGTGGGATCTCCTACAATGAGCAGTTCTTC. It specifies CASSLGGISYNEQFF.

The CDR3 bases are TGCGCCAGCAGCCAAGCTAGCTTAGAGACCCAGTACTTC. Translated: CASSQASLETQYF. This chain links TRBV4-1 with TRBJ2-5, with D possibly matching TRBD2 (5 bases). The V gene's germline CDR1 is MGHRA and CDR2 YSYEKL. The V end was cut by 1 base, the J end by 4 bases, with 7 bases between. This CDR3 is 13 amino acids long.

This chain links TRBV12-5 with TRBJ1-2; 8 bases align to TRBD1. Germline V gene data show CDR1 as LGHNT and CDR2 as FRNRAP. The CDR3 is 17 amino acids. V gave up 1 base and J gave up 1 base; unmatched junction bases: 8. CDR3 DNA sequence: TGTGCTAGTGGTTTGGGCCAGGGGGCCCTATTTAACTATGGCTACACCTTC. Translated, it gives CASGLGQGALFNYGYTF.

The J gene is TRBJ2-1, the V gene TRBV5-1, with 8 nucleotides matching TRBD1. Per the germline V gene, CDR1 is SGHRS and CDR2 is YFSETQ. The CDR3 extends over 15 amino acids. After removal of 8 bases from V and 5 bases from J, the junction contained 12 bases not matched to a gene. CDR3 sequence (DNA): TGCGCCAGTGCCCGCAGCTTGGGACAGGACAATGAGCAGTTCTTC. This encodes CASARSLGQDNEQFF.

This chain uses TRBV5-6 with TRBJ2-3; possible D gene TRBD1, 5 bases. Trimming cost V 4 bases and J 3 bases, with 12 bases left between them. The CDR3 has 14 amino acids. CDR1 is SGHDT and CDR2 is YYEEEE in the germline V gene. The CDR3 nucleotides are TGTGCCAGCAGCGTTGCCTCAGGGACAGATACGCAGTATTTT. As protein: CASSVASGTDTQYF.

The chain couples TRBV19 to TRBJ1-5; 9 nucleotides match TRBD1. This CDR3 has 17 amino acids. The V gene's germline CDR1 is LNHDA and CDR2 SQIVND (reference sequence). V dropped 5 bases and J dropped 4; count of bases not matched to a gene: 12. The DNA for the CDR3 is TGTGCCAGTAGTTCCTATTCCGGGACAGGGCGGAATCAGCCCCAGCATTTT. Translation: CASSSYSGTGRNQPQHF.

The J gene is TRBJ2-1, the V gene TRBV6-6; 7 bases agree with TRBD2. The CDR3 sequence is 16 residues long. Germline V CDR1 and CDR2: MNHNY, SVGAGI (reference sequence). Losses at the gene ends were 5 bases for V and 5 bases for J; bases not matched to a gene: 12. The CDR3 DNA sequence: TGTGCCAGCAGTAAATGGGCCAGCGGGGCAAACAATGAGCAGTTCTTC. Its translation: CASSKWASGANNEQFF.

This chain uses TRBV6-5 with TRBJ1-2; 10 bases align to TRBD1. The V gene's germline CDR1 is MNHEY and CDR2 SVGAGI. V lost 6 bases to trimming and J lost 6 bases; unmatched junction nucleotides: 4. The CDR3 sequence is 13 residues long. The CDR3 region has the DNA TGTGCCAGCAGGGGGACAGGGGTTGATGGCTACACCTTC. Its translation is CASRGTGVDGYTF.

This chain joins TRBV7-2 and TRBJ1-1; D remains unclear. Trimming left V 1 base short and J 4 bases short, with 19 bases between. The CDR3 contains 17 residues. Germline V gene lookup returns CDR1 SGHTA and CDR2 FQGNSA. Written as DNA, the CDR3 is TGTGCCAGCAGCTTAGTAGGGTTAGGCCATAGTGGCACTGAAGCTTTCTTT. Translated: CASSLVGLGHSGTEAFF.

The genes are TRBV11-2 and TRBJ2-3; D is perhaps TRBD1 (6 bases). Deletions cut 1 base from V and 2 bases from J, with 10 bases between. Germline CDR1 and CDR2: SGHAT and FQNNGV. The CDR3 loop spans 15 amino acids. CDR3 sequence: CASSLGQAFTDTQYF. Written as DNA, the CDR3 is TGTGCCAGCAGCTTAGGACAGGCGTTCACAGATACGCAGTATTTT.

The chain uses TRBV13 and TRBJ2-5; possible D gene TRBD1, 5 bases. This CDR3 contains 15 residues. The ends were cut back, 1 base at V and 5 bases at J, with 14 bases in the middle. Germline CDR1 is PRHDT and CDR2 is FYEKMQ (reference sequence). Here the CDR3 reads CASSLDQKPGETQYF. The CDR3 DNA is TGTGCCAGCAGCTTAGATCAGAAGCCAGGGGAGACCCAGTACTTC.

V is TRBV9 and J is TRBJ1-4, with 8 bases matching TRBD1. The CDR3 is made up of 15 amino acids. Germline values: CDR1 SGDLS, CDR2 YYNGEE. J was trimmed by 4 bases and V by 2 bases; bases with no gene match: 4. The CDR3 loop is CASSVAGQVNEKLFF. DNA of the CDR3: TGTGCCAGCAGCGTTGCGGGACAGGTTAATGAAAAACTGTTTTTT. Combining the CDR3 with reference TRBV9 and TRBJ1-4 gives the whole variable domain DSGVTQTPKHLITATGQRVTLRCSPRSGDLSVYWYQQSLDQGLQFLIQYYNGEERAKGNILERFSAQQFPDLHSELNLSSLELGDSALYFCASSVAGQVNEKLFFGSGTQLSVL.

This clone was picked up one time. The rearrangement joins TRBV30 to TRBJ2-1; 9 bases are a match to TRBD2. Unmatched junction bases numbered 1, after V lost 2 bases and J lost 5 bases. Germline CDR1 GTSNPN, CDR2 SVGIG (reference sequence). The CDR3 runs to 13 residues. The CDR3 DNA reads TGTGCCTGGAGTAGGACTAGCGACAATGAGCAGTTCTTC. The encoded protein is CAWSRTSDNEQFF.

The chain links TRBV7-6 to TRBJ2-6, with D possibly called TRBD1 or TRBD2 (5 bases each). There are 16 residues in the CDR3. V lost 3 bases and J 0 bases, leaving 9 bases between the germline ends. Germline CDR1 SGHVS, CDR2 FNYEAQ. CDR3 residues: CASSLSGTSGANVLTF. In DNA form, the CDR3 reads TGTGCCAGCAGCTTGTCCGGGACCTCTGGGGCCAACGTCCTGACTTTC. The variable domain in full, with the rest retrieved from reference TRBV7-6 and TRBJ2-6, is GAGVSQSPRYKVTKRGQDVALRCDPISGHVSLYWYRQALGQGPEFLTYFNYEAQQDKSGLPNDRFSAERPEGSISTLTIQRTEQRDSAMYRCASSLSGTSGANVLTFGAGSRLTVL.

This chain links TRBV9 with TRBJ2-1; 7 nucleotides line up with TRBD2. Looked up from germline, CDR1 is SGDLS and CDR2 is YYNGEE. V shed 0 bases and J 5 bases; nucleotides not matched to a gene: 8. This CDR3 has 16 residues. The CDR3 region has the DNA TGTGCCAGCAGCGTAGGGGGAGGGCGTTTTGACAATGAGCAGTTCTTC. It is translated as CASSVGGGRFDNEQFF. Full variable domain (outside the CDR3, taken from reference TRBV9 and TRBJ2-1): DSGVTQTPKHLITATGQRVTLRCSPRSGDLSVYWYQQSLDQGLQFLIQYYNGEERAKGNILERFSAQQFPDLHSELNLSSLELGDSALYFCASSVGGGRFDNEQFFGPGTRLTVL.

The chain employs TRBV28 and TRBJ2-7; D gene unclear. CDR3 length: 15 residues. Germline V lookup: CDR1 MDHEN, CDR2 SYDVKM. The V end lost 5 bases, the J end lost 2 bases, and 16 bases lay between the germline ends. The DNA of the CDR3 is TGTGCCAGCAGTCCACCCGGGTCCTTGACCTACGAGCAGTACTTC. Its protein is CASSPPGSLTYEQYF. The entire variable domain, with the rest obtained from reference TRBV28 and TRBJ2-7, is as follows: DVKVTQSSRYLVKRTGEKVFLECVQDMDHENMFWYRQDPGLGLRLIYFSYDVKMKEKGDIPEGYSVSREKKERFSLILESASTNQTSMYLCASSPPGSLTYEQYFGPGTRLTVT.

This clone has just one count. DNA for the CDR3: TGCGCCAGCAGCCAAGGGGCCCTGACGGCCGCCCTCTCTGGGGCCAACGTCCTGACTTTC. Translation gives CASSQGALTAALSGANVLTF. The chain recombines TRBV4-1 with TRBJ2-6; no clear D. The V gene lost 1 base and the J gene lost 0 bases, with 19 bases spanning the gap. The CDR3 length is 20 residues. In germline, CDR1 is MGHRA, CDR2 YSYEKL.

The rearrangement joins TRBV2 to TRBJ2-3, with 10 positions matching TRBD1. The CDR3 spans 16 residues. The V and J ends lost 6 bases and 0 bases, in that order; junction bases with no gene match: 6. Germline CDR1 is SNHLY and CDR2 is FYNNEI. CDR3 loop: CASRDDRGLSTDTQYF. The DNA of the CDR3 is TGTGCCAGCAGAGATGACAGGGGGCTGAGCACAGATACGCAGTATTTT. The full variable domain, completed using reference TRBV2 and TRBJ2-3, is EPEVTQTPSHQVTQMGQEVILRCVPISNHLYFYWYRQILGQKVEFLVSFYNNEISEKSEIFDDQFSVERPDGSNFTLKIRSTKLEDSAMYFCASRDDRGLSTDTQYFGPGTRLTVL.